This T cell receptor beta chain is drawn from a study of cytomegalovirus exposure and HLA in healthy donors. About the research overall: HLA-typed donors were the source of some 80 million unique TCRs, which an early data release held.

60 Vbeta and 13 Jbeta primers were used in PCR. Repertoires were generated with immunoSEQ multiplex PCR, while TCRdb's copy carries only in-frame clones and drops some. The table has 170,000 or so clones, approximately 80% seen once; the top ten hold around 1.9%. Trimming removed 9 bases from V and 6 bases from J; junction bases left unmatched: 8. Per germline, CDR1 ENHRY and CDR2 SYGVKD. The CDR3 runs 13 residues. The chain couples TRBV10-3 to TRBJ2-1, with 7 bases aligning to TRBD1. The TCR sequence derives from a man between 18 and 35 years old in good health and CMV-seronegative. Sequencing was carried out using PBMCs. Here the CDR3 reads CAIPGPGGNEQFF. CDR3 nucleotide sequence: TGTGCCATTCCCGGCCCAGGGGGCAATGAGCAGTTCTTC.